Following are 7 T cell receptor beta chains from one sample sequenced in a study of T cells after yellow fever vaccination. One entry per CDR3 protein, called by TCRdb with MiXCR from the 5' RACE reads. Of hundreds of thousands of distinct CDR3 sequences listed, about 12% are singletons. This material consisted of PBMCs, taken on the day of the yellow fever booster vaccination. These receptors all come from a man aged 25-40 years who received the YFV17D yellow fever vaccine.

The J gene is TRBJ2-7, the V gene TRBV6-2 or TRBV6-3, with 8 bases matching TRBD2. The CDR3 length is 14 residues. The junction had 6 bases not matched to a gene; V was cut back by 2 bases and J by 6 bases. Germline lookup yields CDR1 MNHEY and CDR2 SVGEGT. The CDR3 region is CASSYTSGSREQYF. Written as DNA, the CDR3 is TGTGCCAGCAGTTACACCAGCGGGAGCCGCGAGCAGTACTTC.

This clonotype was found a few times. V usage is TRBV20-1 and J usage is TRBJ2-7, with 7 bases aligning to TRBD2. Germline CDR1 is DFQATT and CDR2 is SNEGSKA (reference sequence). CDR3 length equals 13 residues. Trimming removed 5 bases from V and 3 bases from J; junction bases left unmatched: 7. The CDR3 DNA reads TGCAGTGCTCCCGGGACTACCAACTACGAGCAGTACTTC. Translation gives CSAPGTTNYEQYF.

This clonotype was counted between two and nine times. The V and J genes are TRBV5-1 and TRBJ2-5; D is perhaps TRBD1 (5 bases). In germline, CDR1 is SGHRS, CDR2 YFSETQ. The CDR3 sequence is 14 residues long. Trimming took 2 bases from V and 4 from J, leaving 12 bases between them. In nucleotides, the CDR3 is TGCGCCAGCAGCTTCGGGCAGGGTATAGAGACCCAGTACTTC. Translating gives CASSFGQGIETQYF.

This clonotype was seen more than once but under ten times. CDR3: CASSQDRRYEQYF. CDR3 sequence (DNA): TGCGCCAGCAGCCAAGATCGGAGGTACGAGCAGTACTTC. The J gene is TRBJ2-7, the V gene TRBV4-3, with a possible D match to TRBD2 (5 bases). The CDR3 extends over 13 amino acids. The V end was cut by 0 bases, the J end by 4 bases, with 7 bases between. In germline, CDR1 is LGHNA, CDR2 YSLEER.

This clonotype came up a few times. This sequence joins TRBV20-1 and TRBJ2-1, with 11 bases fitting TRBD2. This CDR3 has 15 amino acids. V lost 4 bases and J lost 4; bases outside the gene matches: 6. The V gene's germline CDR1 is DFQATT and CDR2 SNEGSKA (reference sequence). This CDR3 is CSAIGGTSGYNEQFF. In DNA form, the CDR3 reads TGCAGTGCTATTGGCGGGACTAGCGGATACAATGAGCAGTTCTTC.

This clonotype showed up just a few times. This chain uses TRBV19 with TRBJ2-3; D gene ambiguous. The V gene lost 8 bases and the J gene lost 5 bases, with 8 bases spanning the gap. Germline loops: CDR1 LNHDA, CDR2 SQIVND (reference sequence). The CDR3 consists of 11 residues. The CDR3 DNA is TGTGCCAGTTCCATAAAAGATACGCAGTATTTT. Amino acid sequence: CASSIKDTQYF.

This clonotype has more than one count but fewer than ten. The chain joins TRBV6-4 to TRBJ2-1; the D is unclear. Germline V gene sequence: CDR1 MRHNA, CDR2 SNTAGT. Trimming stripped 7 bases from V and 2 bases from J, with 12 bases between. This CDR3 contains 14 residues. CDR3 sequence: CASTVGEAYNEQFF. CDR3 nucleotide sequence: TGTGCCAGCACAGTCGGAGAGGCCTACAATGAGCAGTTCTTC.